This entry describes one TCR beta chain. The assay was immunoSEQ multiplex PCR, and TCRdb's table has in-frame clones only and misses some. The repertoire consists of about 86,000 clones, with approximately 89% occurring once and the leading ten covering roughly 5.3%. The data derive from a study of T cell responses to AZD1222 COVID-19 vaccine. The germline V gene encodes CDR1 LGHNA and CDR2 YNFKEQ. The CDR3 extends over 13 amino acids. V lost 0 bases, J lost 14 bases, and 11 bases lay in between. This sequence originates from an adult who received the AZD1222 COVID-19 vaccine. The starting material was peripheral blood, obtained 28 days after the second AZD1222 dose. V gene TRBV4-2 combines with J gene TRBJ1-6, with D uncertain. The CDR3 DNA follows: TGTGCCAGCAGCCAAGAACTTTTAGGGTCCCTCCACTTT. It yields the protein CASSQELLGSLHF.